Listed below are T cell receptor beta chains from one sample, sequenced in a study. Each CDR3 protein gets one entry after TCRdb re-called the RT-PCR reads with MiXCR. The data contain about 3,800 distinct CDR3 sequences, 34% of them singletons. The source material was memory CD4+ T cells from salivary gland. The source is a female donor with primary Sjogren's syndrome. The CDR3 runs from the conserved cysteine through the conserved F or W. Fields, in order: D gene, J gene, clone size, V gene, CDR3 protein, CDR3 DNA. The D gene is left open where the match is weak. Expanded clones get a size class; other rows say once, few or many, or leave the size out.

- | TRBJ1-1 | medium-sized | TRBV5-1 | CASSLGALNTEAFF | TGCGCCAGCAGCTTGGGAGCCCTGAACACTGAAGCTTTCTTT
TRBD2 | TRBJ2-5 | medium-sized | TRBV20-1 | CSARDNAGAKETQYF | TGCAGTGCTAGAGATAACGCGGGAGCGAAAGAGACCCAGTACTTC
- | TRBJ2-2 | once | TRBV7-9 | CASSFYICSARDRAGTGELFF | -
- | TRBJ1-6 | few | TRBV14 | CASSHLTGSPLHF | TGTGCCAGCAGCCATTTGACAGGTTCACCCCTCCACTTT
TRBD1 | TRBJ2-7 | once | TRBV7-9 | CASSPTGASDEQYF | TGTGCCAGCAGCCCAACAGGGGCCAGCGACGAGCAGTACTTC
- | TRBJ2-7 | - | TRBV19 | CASSIVGSDKVLGGQCEQYF | TGTGCCAGTAGTATAGTGGGGTCGGATAAGGTCTTGGGGGGTCAATGCGAGCAGTACTTC
- | TRBJ1-1 | - | TRBV6-5 | CASEAPLTRGAFF | TGTGCCAGCGAGGCGCCCTTAACACGCGGAGCTTTCTTT
TRBD1 | TRBJ2-7 | medium-sized | TRBV20-1 | CSANRGSNEQYF | TGCAGTGCTAACAGGGGATCGAACGAGCAGTACTTC
TRBD1 | TRBJ1-1 | many | TRBV5-1 | CASSLRQGNTEAFF | TGCGCCAGCAGCTTACGACAGGGGAACACTGAAGCTTTCTTT
- | TRBJ1-2 | - | TRBV5-6 | CASSLWGRAAGGYGYTF | TGTGCCAGCAGCTTGTGGGGGAGGGCCGCCGGGGGGTATGGCTACACCTTC
- | TRBJ1-2 | medium-sized | TRBV7-2 | CASSFSRGNYGYTF | TGTGCCAGCAGCTTTTCCCGGGGCAACTATGGCTACACCTTC
- | TRBJ1-2 | many | TRBV29-1 | CSVEPGFYGYTF | TGCAGCGTTGAACCAGGATTCTATGGCTACACCTTC
- | TRBJ2-1 | many | TRBV7-9 | CASSLALWTNEQFF | TGTGCCAGCAGCTTAGCGCTTTGGACCAATGAGCAGTTCTTC
TRBD2 | TRBJ2-3 | medium-sized | TRBV20-1 | CSARRGGVYNTQYF | TGCAGTGCTCGGCGGGGGGGGGTTTATAATACGCAGTATTTT
- | TRBJ1-6 | - | TRBV10-3 | CAISEFLLSGHNNSPLHF | TGTGCCATCAGTGAGTTTCTTCTCTCAGGGCATAATAATTCACCCCTCCACTTT
- | TRBJ1-2 | - | TRBV20-1 | CSLALNTEAIYGYTF | TGCAGTTTAGCCTTGAACACTGAAGCTATCTATGGCTACACCTTC
- | TRBJ2-1 | - | TRBV5-5 | CASSTSGDEQFF | TGTGCCAGCAGCACCTCCGGGGATGAGCAGTTCTTC
- | TRBJ2-3 | - | TRBV6-5 | CASSYRTGVSLTDTQYF | TGTGCCAGCAGTTACCGAACGGGGGTTTCCCTCACAGATACGCAGTATTTT
TRBD1 | TRBJ1-1 | medium-sized | TRBV10-3 | CATRGQGEAFF | TGTGCCACCAGGGGGCAGGGTGAAGCTTTCTTT
TRBD1 | TRBJ2-1 | once | TRBV4-3 | CASSLDRGSNEQFF | TGCGCCAGCAGCCTCGACAGGGGATCCAATGAGCAGTTCTTC
TRBD2 | TRBJ2-5 | medium-sized | TRBV12-3/TRBV12-4 | CASSFAGGQETQYF | TGTGCCAGCAGTTTTGCGGGGGGGCAAGAGACCCAGTACTTC
TRBD1 | TRBJ1-2 | medium-sized | TRBV4-2 | CASSQDRAGGIYGYTF | TGTGCCAGCAGCCAAGATCGGGCAGGGGGCATCTATGGCTACACCTTC
- | TRBJ2-3 | - | TRBV20-1 | CSGYPTDTQYF | TGCAGTGGCTACCCCACAGATACGCAGTATTTT
- | TRBJ1-6 | medium-sized | TRBV28 | CASKGNWVVHF | TGTGCCAGCAAGGGAAACTGGGTCGTCCACTTT
TRBD1 | TRBJ2-7 | - | TRBV20-1 | CSARRPTGGYEQYF | TGCAGTGCTAGACGCCCGACAGGGGGTTACGAGCAGTACTTC
- | TRBJ2-4 | many | TRBV11-3 | CASSFPYSGVSGNIQYF | TGTGCCAGCAGCTTCCCCTACTCGGGGGTAAGCGGAAACATTCAGTACTTC
- | TRBJ1-5 | many | TRBV30 | CALGPGLSNQPQHF | TGTGCCTTAGGACCGGGTTTGAGCAATCAGCCCCAGCATTTT
- | TRBJ1-1 | few | TRBV2 | CASRQNMNTEAFF | TGTGCCAGCCGACAGAACATGAACACTGAAGCTTTCTTT
- | TRBJ2-1 | medium-sized | TRBV5-4 | CASSLEGSPRFF | TGTGCCAGCAGCTTGGAGGGGAGCCCCCGGTTCTTC
- | TRBJ2-3 | - | TRBV29-1 | CSADSSADTQYF | TGCAGCGCTGACAGCTCCGCAGATACGCAGTATTTT
- | TRBJ1-5 | medium-sized | TRBV9 | CASSVGGSGNQPQHF | TGTGCCAGCAGCGTCGGGGGCTCGGGCAATCAGCCCCAGCATTTT
- | TRBJ2-2 | many | TRBV7-8 | CASSFDRSRAGELFF | TGTGCCAGCAGCTTCGACAGAAGTAGGGCCGGGGAGCTGTTTTTT
TRBD1 | TRBJ1-2 | medium-sized | TRBV25-1 | CASSAGQGNYGYTF | TGTGCCAGCAGTGCCGGACAGGGAAACTATGGCTACACCTTC
TRBD2 | TRBJ2-1 | - | TRBV10-3 | CAISPRLAGGPSEQFF | TGTGCCATCAGCCCAAGACTAGCGGGGGGGCCAAGTGAGCAGTTCTTC
- | TRBJ1-1 | medium-sized | TRBV7-8 | CASSLAAQSEAFF | TGTGCCAGCAGCTTGGCGGCGCAGAGTGAAGCTTTCTTT
- | TRBJ1-6 | medium-sized | TRBV4-3 | CASSLRSGNNNSPLHF | TGCGCCAGCAGCCTACGGTCCGGGAACAATAATTCACCCCTCCACTTT
- | TRBJ1-5 | many | TRBV4-2 | CASSQDGGGIDQPQHF | TGTGCCAGCAGCCAAGACGGGGGGGGTATCGACCAGCCCCAGCATTTT
TRBD2 | TRBJ2-1 | medium-sized | TRBV20-1 | CSARDPIIAGGPIDEQFF | TGCAGTGCTAGAGACCCAATTATAGCGGGAGGGCCTATCGATGAGCAGTTCTTC
- | TRBJ1-1 | medium-sized | TRBV6-5 | CASSYSRVRKNTEAFF | TGTGCCAGCAGTTACTCGAGGGTCCGAAAGAACACTGAAGCTTTCTTT
- | TRBJ1-5 | medium-sized | TRBV20-1 | CSASEQVNQPQHF | TGCAGTGCTAGTGAGCAGGTGAATCAGCCCCAGCATTTT
TRBD1 | TRBJ1-2 | many | TRBV11-2 | CASSLRPGQGYYGYTF | TGTGCCAGCAGCTTAAGGCCGGGACAGGGCTACTATGGCTACACCTTC
TRBD2 | TRBJ2-1 | many | TRBV9 | CASSAGLAWNEQFF | TGTGCCAGCAGCGCAGGACTAGCTTGGAATGAGCAGTTCTTC
- | TRBJ1-4 | few | TRBV18 | CASSPQEPSTNEKLFF | TGTGCCAGCTCACCCCAGGAACCTTCAACTAATGAAAAACTGTTTTTT
TRBD1 | TRBJ2-3 | few | TRBV20-1 | CSARDTGGADTQYF | TGCAGTGCTAGAGACACAGGGGGCGCAGATACGCAGTATTTT
TRBD2 | TRBJ2-1 | many | TRBV20-1 | CSAPWTSGRAYNEQFF | TGCAGTGCTCCTTGGACTAGCGGGAGGGCCTACAATGAGCAGTTCTTC
TRBD1 | TRBJ2-5 | - | TRBV10-3 | CAIKGQGQETQYF | TGTGCCATCAAGGGACAGGGGCAAGAGACCCAGTACTTC
- | TRBJ2-1 | - | TRBV5-5 | CASSSRDNYEQFF | TGTGCCAGCAGCTCGCGGGACAACTACGAGCAGTTCTTC
TRBD2 | TRBJ2-5 | - | TRBV6-5 | CASSYWAGGPGETQYF | TGTGCCAGCAGTTACTGGGCGGGAGGGCCCGGAGAGACCCAGTACTTC